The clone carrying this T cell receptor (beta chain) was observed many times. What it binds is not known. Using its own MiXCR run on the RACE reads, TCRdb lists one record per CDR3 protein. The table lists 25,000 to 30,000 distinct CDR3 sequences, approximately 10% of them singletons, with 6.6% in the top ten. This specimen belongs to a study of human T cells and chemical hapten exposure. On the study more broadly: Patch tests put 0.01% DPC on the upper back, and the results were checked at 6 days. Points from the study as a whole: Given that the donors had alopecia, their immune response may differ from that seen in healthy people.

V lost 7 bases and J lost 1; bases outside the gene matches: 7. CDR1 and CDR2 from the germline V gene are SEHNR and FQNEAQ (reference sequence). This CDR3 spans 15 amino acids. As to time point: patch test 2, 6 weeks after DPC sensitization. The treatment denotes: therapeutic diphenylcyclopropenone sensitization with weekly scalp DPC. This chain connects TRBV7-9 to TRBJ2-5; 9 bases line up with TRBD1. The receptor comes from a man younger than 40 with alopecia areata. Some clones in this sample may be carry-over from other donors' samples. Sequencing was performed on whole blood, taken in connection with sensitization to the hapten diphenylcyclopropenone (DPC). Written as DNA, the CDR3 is TGTGCCAGCACCCACCGGGACAGGGTCCAAGAGACCCAGTACTTC. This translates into CASTHRDRVQETQYF.